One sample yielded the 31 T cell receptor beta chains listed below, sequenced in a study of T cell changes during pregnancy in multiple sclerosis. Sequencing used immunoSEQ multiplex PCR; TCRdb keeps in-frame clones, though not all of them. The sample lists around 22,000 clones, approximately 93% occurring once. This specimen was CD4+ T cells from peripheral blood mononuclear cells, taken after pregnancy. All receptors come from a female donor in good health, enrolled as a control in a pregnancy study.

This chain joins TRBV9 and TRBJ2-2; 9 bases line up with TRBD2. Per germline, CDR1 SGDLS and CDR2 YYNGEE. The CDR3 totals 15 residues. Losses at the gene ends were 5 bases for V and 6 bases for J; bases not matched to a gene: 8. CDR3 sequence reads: CASSRSGGGAGELFF. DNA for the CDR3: TGTGCCAGCAGTCGTAGCGGGGGTGGTGCCGGGGAGCTGTTTTTT.

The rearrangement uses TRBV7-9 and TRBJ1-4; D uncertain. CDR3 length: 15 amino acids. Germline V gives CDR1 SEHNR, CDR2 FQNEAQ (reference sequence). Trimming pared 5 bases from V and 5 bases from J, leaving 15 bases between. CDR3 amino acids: CASSPPPAGNEKLFF. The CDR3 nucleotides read TGTGCCAGCAGCCCCCCCCCGGCGGGGAATGAAAAACTGTTTTTT.

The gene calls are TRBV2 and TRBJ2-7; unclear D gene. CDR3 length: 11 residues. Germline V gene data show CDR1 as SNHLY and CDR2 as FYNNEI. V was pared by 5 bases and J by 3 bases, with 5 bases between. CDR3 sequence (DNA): TGTGCCAGCAGTTACAGCTACGAGCAGTACTTC. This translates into CASSYSYEQYF.

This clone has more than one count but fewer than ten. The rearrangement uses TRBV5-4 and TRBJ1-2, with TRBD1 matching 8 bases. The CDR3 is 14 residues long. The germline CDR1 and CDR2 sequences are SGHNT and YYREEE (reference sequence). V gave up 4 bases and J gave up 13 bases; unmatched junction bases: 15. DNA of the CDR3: TGTGCCAGCAGCACGATCGGGACAGGACTATCTGGCACCTTC. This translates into CASSTIGTGLSGTF.

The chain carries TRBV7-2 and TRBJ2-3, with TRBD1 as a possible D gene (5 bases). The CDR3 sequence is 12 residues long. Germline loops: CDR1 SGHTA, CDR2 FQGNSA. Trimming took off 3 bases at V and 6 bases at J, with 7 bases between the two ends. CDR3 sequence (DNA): TGTGCCAGCAGCTTGAGACAGGATACGCAGTATTTT. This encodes CASSLRQDTQYF.

DNA for the CDR3: TGTGCCAGCAGTTTAGTACCGGGACTAGCACCAAACACCGGGGAGCTGTTTTTT. Residues: CASSLVPGLAPNTGELFF. This chain uses TRBV28 with TRBJ2-2, with 9 bases matching TRBD2. The V segment lost 2 bases and the J segment 2 bases; nucleotides outside the gene matches: 9. CDR3 size: 18 residues. Germline V gives CDR1 MDHEN, CDR2 SYDVKM. Drawing the rest from reference TRBV28 and TRBJ2-2, the complete variable domain is DVKVTQSSRYLVKRTGEKVFLECVQDMDHENMFWYRQDPGLGLRLIYFSYDVKMKEKGDIPEGYSVSREKKERFSLILESASTNQTSMYLCASSLVPGLAPNTGELFFGEGSRLTVL.

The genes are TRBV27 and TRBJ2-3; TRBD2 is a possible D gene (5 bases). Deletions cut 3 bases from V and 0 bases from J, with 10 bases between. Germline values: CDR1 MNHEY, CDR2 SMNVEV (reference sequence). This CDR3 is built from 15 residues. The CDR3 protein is CASSLIASSTDTQYF. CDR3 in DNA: TGTGCCAGCAGTTTGATTGCTAGCAGCACAGATACGCAGTATTTT.

This CDR3 reads CACVRLGQVGEQYF. Written as DNA, the CDR3 is TGTGCCTGTGTCCGTCTAGGACAGGTCGGCGAGCAGTACTTC. The chain is built from TRBV30 and TRBJ2-7; 7 bases agree with TRBD1. From germline, CDR1 is GTSNPN and CDR2 SVGIG (reference sequence). The CDR3 is 14 amino acids. After removal of 6 bases from V and 6 bases from J, the junction contained 14 bases not matched to a gene.

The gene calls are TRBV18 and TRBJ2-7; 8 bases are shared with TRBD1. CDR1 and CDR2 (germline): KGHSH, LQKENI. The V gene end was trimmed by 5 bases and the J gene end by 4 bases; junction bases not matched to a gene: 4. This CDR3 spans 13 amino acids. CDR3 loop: CASSGQGSYEQYF. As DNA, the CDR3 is TGTGCCAGCTCAGGACAGGGAAGTTACGAGCAGTACTTC.

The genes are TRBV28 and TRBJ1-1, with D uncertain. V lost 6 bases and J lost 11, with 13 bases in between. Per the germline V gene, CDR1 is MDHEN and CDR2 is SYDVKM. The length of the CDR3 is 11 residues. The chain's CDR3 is CASRSNGVAFF. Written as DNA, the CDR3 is TGTGCCAGCAGATCGAACGGGGTGGCTTTCTTT.

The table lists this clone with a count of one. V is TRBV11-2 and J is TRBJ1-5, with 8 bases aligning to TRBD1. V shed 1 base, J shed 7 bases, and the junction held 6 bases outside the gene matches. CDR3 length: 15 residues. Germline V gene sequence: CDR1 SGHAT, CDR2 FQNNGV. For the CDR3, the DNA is TGTGCCAGCAGCTTAGGGTCAGGGGGCAGCCAGCCCCAGCATTTT. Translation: CASSLGSGGSQPQHF.

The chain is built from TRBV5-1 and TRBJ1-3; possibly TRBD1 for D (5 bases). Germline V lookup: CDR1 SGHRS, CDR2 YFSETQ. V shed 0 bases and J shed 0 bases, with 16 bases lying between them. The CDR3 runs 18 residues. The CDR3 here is CASSLGPQGRDSGNTIYF. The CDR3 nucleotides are TGCGCCAGCAGCTTGGGACCTCAGGGTCGAGACTCTGGAAACACCATATATTTT.

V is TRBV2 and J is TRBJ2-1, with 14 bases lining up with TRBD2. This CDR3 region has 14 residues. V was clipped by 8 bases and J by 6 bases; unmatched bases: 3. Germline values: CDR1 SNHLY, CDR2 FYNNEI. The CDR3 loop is CASQGTSGGNEQFF. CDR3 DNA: TGTGCCAGCCAAGGGACTAGCGGGGGCAATGAGCAGTTCTTC.

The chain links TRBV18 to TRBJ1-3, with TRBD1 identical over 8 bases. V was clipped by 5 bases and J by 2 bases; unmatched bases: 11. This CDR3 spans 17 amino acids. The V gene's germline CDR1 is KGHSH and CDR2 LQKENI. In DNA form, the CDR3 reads TGTGCCAGCTCAAGTACGGGGACGACAGGGGCTGGAAACACCATATATTTT. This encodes CASSSTGTTGAGNTIYF.

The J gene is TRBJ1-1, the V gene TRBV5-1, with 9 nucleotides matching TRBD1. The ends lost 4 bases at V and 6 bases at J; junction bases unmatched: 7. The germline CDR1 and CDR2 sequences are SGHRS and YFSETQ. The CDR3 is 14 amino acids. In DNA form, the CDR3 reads TGCGCCAGCAGCCTCTTACAGGGGGCCGCTGAAGCTTTCTTT. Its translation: CASSLLQGAAEAFF.

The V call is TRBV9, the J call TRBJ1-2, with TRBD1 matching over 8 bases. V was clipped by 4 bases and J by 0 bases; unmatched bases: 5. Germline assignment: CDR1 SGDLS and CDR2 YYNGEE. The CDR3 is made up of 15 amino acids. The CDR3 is CASSPQGAPNYGYTF. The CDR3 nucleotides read TGTGCCAGCAGCCCCCAGGGGGCGCCTAACTATGGCTACACCTTC.

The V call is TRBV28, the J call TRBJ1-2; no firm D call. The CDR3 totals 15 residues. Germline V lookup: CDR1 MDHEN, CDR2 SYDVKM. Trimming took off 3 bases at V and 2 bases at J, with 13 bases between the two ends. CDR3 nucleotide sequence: TGTGCCAGCAGTTTGAACCGGGGTGGGAACTATGGCTACACCTTC. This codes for CASSLNRGGNYGYTF.

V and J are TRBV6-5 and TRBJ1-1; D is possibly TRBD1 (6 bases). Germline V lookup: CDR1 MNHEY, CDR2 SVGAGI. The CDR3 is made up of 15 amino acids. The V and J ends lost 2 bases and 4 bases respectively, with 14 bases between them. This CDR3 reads CASSYTGNYGTEAFF. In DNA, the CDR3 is TGTGCCAGCAGTTACACAGGGAATTATGGCACTGAAGCTTTCTTT.

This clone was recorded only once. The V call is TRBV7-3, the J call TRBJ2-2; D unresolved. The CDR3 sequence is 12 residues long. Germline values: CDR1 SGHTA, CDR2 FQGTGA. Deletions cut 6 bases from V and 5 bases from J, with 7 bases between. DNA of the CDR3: TGTGCCAGCAGGACAAGAACCGGGGAGCTGTTTTTT. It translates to CASRTRTGELFF.

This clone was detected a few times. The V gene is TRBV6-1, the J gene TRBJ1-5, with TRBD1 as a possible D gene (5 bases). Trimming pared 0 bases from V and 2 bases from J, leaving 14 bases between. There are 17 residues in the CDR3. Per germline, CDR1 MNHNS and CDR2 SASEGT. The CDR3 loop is CASSEAPGGGRNQPQHF. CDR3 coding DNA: TGTGCCAGCAGTGAAGCCCCCGGGGGGGGACGCAATCAGCCCCAGCATTTT.

The DNA of the CDR3 is TGTGCCAGCAGCTCTCTGAGAGGGACAGGGGAAAGTGGCTACACCTTC. Amino acids: CASSSLRGTGESGYTF. The gene calls are TRBV7-9 and TRBJ1-2; TRBD1 matches 10 bases. With 4 bases clipped from V and 7 bases from J, the junction kept 12 bases outside the gene matches. Per germline, CDR1 SEHNR and CDR2 FQNEAQ (reference sequence). The CDR3 is made up of 16 amino acids.

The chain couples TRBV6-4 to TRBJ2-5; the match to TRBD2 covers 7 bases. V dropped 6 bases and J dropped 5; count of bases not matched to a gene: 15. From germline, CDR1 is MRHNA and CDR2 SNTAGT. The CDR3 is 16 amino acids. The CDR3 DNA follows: TGTGCCAGCAGCGCCGGCGAGGCGGGAGTTATGGAGACCCAGTACTTC. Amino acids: CASSAGEAGVMETQYF.

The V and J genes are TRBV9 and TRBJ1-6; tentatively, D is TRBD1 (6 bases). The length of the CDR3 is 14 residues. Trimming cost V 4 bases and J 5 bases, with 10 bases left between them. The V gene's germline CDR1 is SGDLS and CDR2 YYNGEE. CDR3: CASSYTGNNSPLHF. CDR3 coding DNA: TGTGCCAGCAGCTACACAGGGAATAATTCACCCCTCCACTTT.

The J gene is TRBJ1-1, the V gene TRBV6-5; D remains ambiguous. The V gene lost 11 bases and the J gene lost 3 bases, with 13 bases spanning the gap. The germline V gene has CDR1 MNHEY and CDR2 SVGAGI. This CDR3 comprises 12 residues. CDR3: CASHGGYTEAFF. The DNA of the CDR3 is TGTGCCTCTCATGGCGGATACACTGAAGCTTTCTTT.

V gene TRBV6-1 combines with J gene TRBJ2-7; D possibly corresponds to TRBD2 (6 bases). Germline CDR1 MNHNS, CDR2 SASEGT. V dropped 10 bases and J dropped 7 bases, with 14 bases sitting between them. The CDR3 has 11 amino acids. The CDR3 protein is CATTGLLEQYF. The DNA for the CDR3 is TGTGCCACCACGGGACTCTTGGAGCAGTACTTC.

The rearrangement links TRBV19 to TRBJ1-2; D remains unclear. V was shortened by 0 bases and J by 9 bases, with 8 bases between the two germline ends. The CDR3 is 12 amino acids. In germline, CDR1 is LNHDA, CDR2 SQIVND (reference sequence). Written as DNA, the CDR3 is TGTGCCAGTAGTATAGAGGCCGGGAGCTACACCTTC. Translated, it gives CASSIEAGSYTF. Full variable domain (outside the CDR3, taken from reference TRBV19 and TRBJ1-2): DGGITQSPKYLFRKEGQNVTLSCEQNLNHDAMYWYRQDPGQGLRLIYYSQIVNDFQKGDIAEGYSVSREKKESFPLTVTSAQKNPTAFYLCASSIEAGSYTFGSGTRLTVV.

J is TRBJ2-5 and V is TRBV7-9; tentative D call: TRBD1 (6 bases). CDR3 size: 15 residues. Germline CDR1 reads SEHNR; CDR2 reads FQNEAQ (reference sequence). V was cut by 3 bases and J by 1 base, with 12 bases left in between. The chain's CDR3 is CASSLVGAAQETQYF. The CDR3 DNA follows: TGTGCCAGCAGCTTGGTGGGGGCGGCCCAAGAGACCCAGTACTTC.

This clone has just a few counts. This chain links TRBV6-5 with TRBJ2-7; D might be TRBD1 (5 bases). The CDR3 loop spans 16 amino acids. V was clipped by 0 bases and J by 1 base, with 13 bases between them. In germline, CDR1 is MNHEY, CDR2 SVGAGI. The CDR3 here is CASSYSMSAGSYEQYF. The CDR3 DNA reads TGTGCCAGCAGTTACTCGATGTCGGCAGGGTCCTACGAGCAGTACTTC.

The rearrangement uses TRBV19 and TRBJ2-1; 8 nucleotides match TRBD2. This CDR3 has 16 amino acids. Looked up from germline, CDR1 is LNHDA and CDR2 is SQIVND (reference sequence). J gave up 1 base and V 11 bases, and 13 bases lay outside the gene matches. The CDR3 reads CASLSPGGPSYNEQFF. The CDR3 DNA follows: TGTGCCTCCCTGTCTCCGGGAGGGCCTTCCTACAATGAGCAGTTCTTC.

The CDR3, as DNA: TGTGCCAGCACCCCCTCGGGAGGTTCCTACGAGCAGTACTTC. This encodes CASTPSGGSYEQYF. The chain recombines TRBV7-9 with TRBJ2-7; 7 bases align to TRBD2. The V gene end was trimmed by 7 bases and the J gene end by 1 base; junction bases not matched to a gene: 7. The germline gives CDR1 SEHNR, CDR2 FQNEAQ (reference sequence). The CDR3 is 14 residues long.

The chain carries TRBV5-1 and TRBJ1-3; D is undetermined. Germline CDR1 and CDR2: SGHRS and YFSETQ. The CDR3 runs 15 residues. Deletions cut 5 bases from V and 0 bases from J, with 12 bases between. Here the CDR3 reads CASRPQSSSGNTIYF. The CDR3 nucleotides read TGCGCCAGCAGGCCTCAATCCAGCTCTGGAAACACCATATATTTT.